These 4 T cell receptor beta chains were all obtained from the same sample, sequenced in a study of human thymus T cells. The protocol was immunoSEQ multiplex PCR, while the TCRdb copy is restricted to in-frame clones and leaves out a portion. The sample consists of roughly 120,000 clones, about 93% of them appearing once. Resections that were taken during corrective heart surgery supplied the thymus tissue. The specimen was thymus tissue. The source is a boy in the first two years of life with a congenital heart defect but otherwise immunologically healthy.

The V call is TRBV4-2, the J call TRBJ2-5; TRBD2 matches at 8 bases. Germline lookup yields CDR1 LGHNA and CDR2 YNFKEQ. Trimming took 0 bases from V and 3 from J; bases not matched to a gene: 9. The CDR3 sequence is 17 residues long. The CDR3 loop reads CASSQDLRRGGEETQYF. The CDR3 DNA reads as TGTGCCAGCAGCCAAGATCTACGTCGGGGGGGCGAAGAGACCCAGTACTTC.

The rearrangement uses TRBV28 and TRBJ1-3; D is ambiguous. V was clipped by 2 bases and J by 2 bases, with 4 bases between them. The CDR3 contains 13 residues. CDR1 is MDHEN, CDR2 SYDVKM, per germline. CDR3 DNA: TGTGCCAGCAGTTTAGGAACTGGAAACACCATATATTTT. Translated, it gives CASSLGTGNTIYF.

This rearrangement joins TRBV4-1 to TRBJ1-3; D is uncertain. The CDR3 has 17 amino acids. Per the germline V gene, CDR1 is MGHRA and CDR2 is YSYEKL. The V gene lost 0 bases and the J gene lost 0 bases, with 12 bases spanning the gap. The CDR3 loop is CASSQDPGPLSGNTIYF. The CDR3 coding sequence is TGCGCCAGCAGCCAAGATCCAGGACCCCTCTCTGGAAACACCATATATTTT.

The sample holds one count of this clone. The chain links TRBV6-6 to TRBJ1-6; no reliable D call. The CDR3 sequence is 16 residues long. V was shortened by 1 base and J by 6 bases, with 13 bases between the two germline ends. Germline V CDR1 and CDR2: MNHNY, SVGAGI (reference sequence). The CDR3 bases are TGTGCCAGCAGTTACTGGGCCGGGCCGGGTAATTCACCCCTCCACTTT. It yields the protein CASSYWAGPGNSPLHF.